What follows is one TCR beta chain and its context. What it recognizes is unknown. The sample belongs to a study of OX40 agonist ivuxolimab in advanced cancers. On the study more broadly: From about 23 to 85 years was the age range, with a mean of approximately 63 years, and about 78% were male. Prior anti-PD-1, anti-PD-L1 or anti-CTLA-4 therapy did not bar entry, and approximately 43% had some. Study results and caveats: Clonal expansion was seen in CD4+ and CD8+ blood T cells by week 6 at 0.1 to 3.0 mg/kg.

Blood draws occurred at baseline, cycle 4 day 1, and cycle 7 day 1. Sequenced by immunoSEQ multiplex PCR; TCRdb stores in-frame clones only, minus some. The sample records some 94,000 clones, roughly 90% being singletons. This specimen consisted of CD4+ or CD8+ T cells sorted from blood, obtained in a trial of the OX40 agonist ivuxolimab. The clonotype comes from an adult with an advanced solid tumor such as melanoma, head and neck, liver or kidney cancer.

CDR3 protein: CASSGTSGWTNEQFF. In DNA form, the CDR3 reads TGTGCCAGCAGTGGGACTTCAGGCTGGACCAATGAGCAGTTCTTC. The chain combines TRBV7-9 with TRBJ2-1; perhaps TRBD2 as D (6 bases). CDR1 and CDR2 from the germline V gene are SEHNR and FQNEAQ (reference sequence). The length of the CDR3 is 15 residues. V was cut by 6 bases and J by 6 bases, with 18 bases left in between.